This TCR beta chain was retrieved from a study of shared clonotypes between healthy human individuals. The CDR3 totals 14 residues. Germline lookup yields CDR1 SGHAT and CDR2 FQNNGV. Trimming removed 1 base from V and 4 bases from J, with 9 bases in between. As processed by the authors: ImmunoSEQ only sent back junction sequences with no quality scores, so filtering was done differently. Sequencing was performed with immunoSEQ multiplex PCR; in TCRdb, only in-frame clones are kept and a portion is missing. Clone size and the V and J calls come from that table; the DNA yielded D and trimming. The profile shows 730,000 or so clones, 72% of them singletons.

The origin of this receptor is a woman in her thirties in good health. This chain uses TRBV11-2 with TRBJ2-3; D remains unclear. Sequences were obtained from memory CD4+ T cells sorted from blood. As to subset: CD45RA-negative fraction. The CDR3 reads CASSLGNRADTQYF. In nucleotides, the CDR3 is TGTGCCAGCAGCTTAGGAAATAGAGCAGATACGCAGTATTTT.